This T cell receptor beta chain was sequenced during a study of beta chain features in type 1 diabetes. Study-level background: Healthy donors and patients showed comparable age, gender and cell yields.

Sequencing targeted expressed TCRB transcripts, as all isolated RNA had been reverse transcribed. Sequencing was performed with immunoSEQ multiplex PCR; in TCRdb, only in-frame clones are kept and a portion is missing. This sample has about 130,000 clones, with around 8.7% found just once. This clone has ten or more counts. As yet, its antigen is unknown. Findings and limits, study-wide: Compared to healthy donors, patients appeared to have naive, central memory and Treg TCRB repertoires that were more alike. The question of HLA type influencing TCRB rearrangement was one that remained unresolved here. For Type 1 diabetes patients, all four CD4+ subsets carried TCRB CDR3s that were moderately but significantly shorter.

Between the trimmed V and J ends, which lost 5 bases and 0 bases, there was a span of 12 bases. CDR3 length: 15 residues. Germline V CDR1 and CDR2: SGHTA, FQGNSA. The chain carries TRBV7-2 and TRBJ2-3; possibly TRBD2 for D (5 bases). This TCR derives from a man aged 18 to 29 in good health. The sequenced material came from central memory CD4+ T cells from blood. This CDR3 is CASSVDYLSTDTQYF. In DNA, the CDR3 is TGTGCCAGCAGCGTCGACTATCTTAGCACAGATACGCAGTATTTT. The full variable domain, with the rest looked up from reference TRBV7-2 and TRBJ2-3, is GAGVSQSPSNKVTEKGKDVELRCDPISGHTALYWYRQSLGQGLEFLIYFQGNSAPDKSGLPSDRFSAERTGGSVSTLTIQRTQQEDSAVYLCASSVDYLSTDTQYFGPGTRLTVL.